Reported below is one T cell receptor beta chain. Its antigen specificity is not known. Germline and junction disagree at one end, which may indicate a read error. These data originate in a study of regulatory and conventional T cells in breast cancer (dated by TCRdb to about 2015). The library was prepared using PCR. Instrument used: Illumina MiSeq. The public reads were quality trimmed at Q25 with fastp and then assembled into clones with MiXCR by TCRdb, keeping productive beta chains. For every CDR3 protein sequence, its rows merge into one entry that carries the most common genes and DNA. This sample comprises fewer than 20,000 distinct CDR3 sequences, approximately 29% of them detected only once. The top ten clones comprise less than 2% of the sample. Input material: conventional T cells from blood. This clonotype was sampled from a female donor in good health.

The CDR3 corresponds to CTSSELRLAGANVLTF. The DNA reads TGTACCAGCAGTGAACTCAGGCTGGCTGGGGCCAACGTCCTGACTTTC. The chain joins TRBV6-6 to TRBJ2-6; the D gene assignment is ambiguous. The CDR3 sequence holds 16 residues, the cysteine and phenylalanine included. The retained sequence is limited to the CDR3, 48 bases, with the frame set at the first base. The germline V gene (reference sequence) sets CDR1 to MNHNY and CDR2 to SVGAGI.